The 24 T cell receptor beta chains below all came from one sample that was sequenced in a study of T-cell memory formation after mild COVID-19. One entry per CDR3 protein, called by TCRdb with MiXCR from the 5' RACE reads. The repertoire holds around 450,000 distinct CDR3 sequences, with 20% to 25% as singletons. Sequences were obtained from PBMCs or a T cell subset sorted from them (not recorded which). The receptors here all came from an adult woman who had mild COVID-19 (a few samples of this study predate the infection). Cell type and time point are not known.

The CDR3 loop reads CAARDGPYEQYF. The CDR3 region has the DNA TGTGCCGCCCGGGACGGACCCTACGAGCAGTACTTC. V is TRBV6-2 or TRBV6-3 and J is TRBJ2-7; D might be TRBD1 or TRBD2, each matching 5 bases. The CDR3 has 12 residues. CDR1 is MNHEY and CDR2 is SVGEGT in the germline V gene. V lost 11 bases, J lost 2 bases, and 13 bases lay in between.

This rearrangement joins TRBV12-3 or TRBV12-4 to TRBJ2-7; the match to TRBD1 covers 7 bases. The V segment lost 3 bases and the J segment 5 bases; nucleotides outside the gene matches: 7. CDR3 size: 14 residues. The CDR3 loop reads CASSFGQVTDEQYF. CDR3 coding DNA: TGTGCCAGCAGTTTCGGACAGGTGACGGACGAGCAGTACTTC.

Only one count was recorded for this clonotype. The rearrangement links TRBV5-1 to TRBJ2-7, with D perhaps given as TRBD1 or TRBD2 (6 bases each). Germline CDR1 is SGHRS and CDR2 is YFSETQ. Trimming left V 0 bases short and J 6 bases short, with 16 bases between. This CDR3 spans 15 amino acids. The DNA of the CDR3 is TGCGCCAGCAGCTTGGAGTTTGGGGGGCCTTCCGAGCAGTACTTC. Translation: CASSLEFGGPSEQYF.

The V gene is TRBV29-1, the J gene TRBJ1-5, with D uncertain. The V end was cut by 5 bases, the J end by 0 bases, with 5 bases between. The V gene's germline CDR1 is SQVTM and CDR2 ANQGSEA. CDR3 length: 12 residues. For the CDR3, the DNA is TGCAGCGTTCTTGATAGCAATCAGCCCCAGCATTTT. This encodes CSVLDSNQPQHF.

The chain couples TRBV27 to TRBJ2-5; D possibly corresponds to TRBD1 (6 bases). CDR3 size: 18 residues. Germline CDR1 MNHEY, CDR2 SMNVEV (reference sequence). V was trimmed by 5 bases and J by 7 bases, leaving 29 bases between them. CDR3 bases: TGTGCCAGCAGTAGTTTATCTCCCCGGGCAGGGCGCAGGGGGACCCAGTACTTC. This codes for CASSSLSPRAGRRGTQYF.

The CDR3: CASSTRDRLYGYTF. In DNA form, the CDR3 reads TGTGCCAGCAGCACCCGGGACAGACTGTATGGCTACACCTTC. The J gene is TRBJ1-2, the V gene TRBV5-8; 7 nucleotides agree with TRBD1. This CDR3 is 14 amino acids long. J gave up 5 bases and V 4 bases, and 8 bases lay outside the gene matches. Germline lookup yields CDR1 SGHTS and CDR2 YDEGEE. The whole variable domain, remainder taken from reference TRBV5-8 and TRBJ1-2, is EAGVTQSPTHLIKTRGQQATLRCSPISGHTSVYWYQQALGLGLQFLLWYDEGEERNRGNFPPRFSGRQFPNYSSELNVNALELEDSALYLCASSTRDRLYGYTFGSGTRLTVV.

The sample holds a few counts of this clonotype. The J gene is TRBJ2-5, the V gene TRBV21-1. TRBV21-1 is a pseudogene segment. This CDR3 region has 17 residues. CDR3 region: CASSSKEIRGFQETQYF. The CDR3 bases are TGTGCCAGCAGCTCTAAAGAGATACGGGGATTTCAAGAGACCCAGTACTTC.

This clonotype was found a few times. This chain links TRBV9 with TRBJ1-5, with TRBD1 matching 10 bases. CDR3 length: 15 residues. Germline assignment: CDR1 SGDLS and CDR2 YYNGEE. Unmatched junction bases numbered 13, after V lost 4 bases and J lost 12 bases. The chain's CDR3 is CASSPGQRTGGLQHF. CDR3 coding DNA: TGTGCCAGCAGCCCAGGACAACGGACAGGGGGACTCCAGCATTTT.

The chain combines TRBV7-2 with TRBJ1-2, with a possible D match to TRBD1 (6 bases). Looked up from germline, CDR1 is SGHTA and CDR2 is FQGNSA. The CDR3 runs to 14 residues. V was shortened by 5 bases and J by 2 bases, with 12 bases between the two germline ends. The CDR3 nucleotides are TGTGCCAGCAGCCCATCACAGGGAAACTATGGCTACACCTTC. It encodes CASSPSQGNYGYTF.

The chain uses TRBV7-8 and TRBJ1-4; TRBD1 is a possible D gene (6 bases). This CDR3 has 15 amino acids. Germline values: CDR1 SGHVS, CDR2 FQNEAQ. The V end lost 2 bases, the J end lost 5 bases, and 12 bases lay between the germline ends. The CDR3 sequence: CASSLIPQGNEKLFF. DNA of the CDR3: TGTGCCAGCAGCTTAATCCCGCAGGGGAATGAAAAACTGTTTTTT.

This clonotype was recorded a few times. This rearrangement joins TRBV7-9 to TRBJ2-1, with D possibly matching TRBD1 (6 bases). This CDR3 is 15 amino acids long. Per germline, CDR1 SEHNR and CDR2 FQNEAQ (reference sequence). Between the trimmed V and J ends, which lost 5 bases and 0 bases, there was a span of 11 bases. The CDR3 spells CASSARQDSYNEQFF. The CDR3 coding sequence is TGTGCCAGCAGCGCCCGACAGGACTCCTACAATGAGCAGTTCTTC.

This clonotype has more than one count but fewer than ten. The chain has TRBV12-3 or TRBV12-4 and TRBJ2-5; maybe TRBD2 (5 bases). Trimming removed 2 bases from V and 5 bases from J, with 15 bases in between. The CDR3 runs to 15 residues. The DNA of the CDR3 is TGTGCCAGCAGTTTACTTGGAGGCTATACGGAGACCCAGTACTTC. Amino acids: CASSLLGGYTETQYF.

CDR3 sequence reads: CASSYSVGAGLTEAFF. CDR3 bases: TGTGCCAGCAGTTACTCGGTAGGTGCAGGGCTCACTGAAGCTTTCTTT. The chain uses TRBV6-6 and TRBJ1-1, with D possibly TRBD1 on 5 matching bases. The CDR3 totals 16 residues. CDR1 and CDR2 from the germline V gene are MNHNY and SVGAGI (reference sequence). The V end lost 0 bases, the J end lost 4 bases, and 15 bases lay between the germline ends.

Here the CDR3 reads CAGLVGGSTDTQYF. The CDR3, as DNA: TGTGCCGGGTTAGTGGGGGGTAGCACAGATACGCAGTATTTT. V usage is TRBV2 and J usage is TRBJ2-3; D is perhaps TRBD2 (6 bases). Trimming took 11 bases from V and 0 from J, leaving 15 bases between them. The CDR3 is 14 amino acids. The V gene's germline CDR1 is SNHLY and CDR2 FYNNEI.

This clonotype was observed a handful of times. The CDR3 protein is CASSQEWNSPLHF. In DNA form, the CDR3 reads TGTGCCAGCAGCCAAGAGTGGAATTCACCCCTCCACTTT. The chain has TRBV3-1 and TRBJ1-6, with D unclear. The germline V gene encodes CDR1 LGHDT and CDR2 YNNKEL (reference sequence). V was pared by 0 bases and J by 7 bases, with 4 bases between. The CDR3 length is 13 residues.

The rearrangement uses TRBV30 and TRBJ2-5, with D uncertain. The V gene lost 1 base and the J gene lost 1 base, with 7 bases spanning the gap. The germline gives CDR1 GTSNPN, CDR2 SVGIG (reference sequence). This CDR3 contains 13 residues. CDR3 amino acids: CAWSDSSQETQYF. In DNA, the CDR3 is TGTGCCTGGAGTGATTCAAGCCAAGAGACCCAGTACTTC.

This clonotype was seen more than once but under ten times. V is TRBV7-9 and J is TRBJ1-5; TRBD1 agrees at 7 bases. The CDR3 sequence is 14 residues long. Germline loops: CDR1 SEHNR, CDR2 FQNEAQ (reference sequence). V lost 4 bases and J lost 5; bases outside the gene matches: 5. The CDR3 region is CASSSQGSDQPQHF. The DNA of the CDR3 is TGTGCCAGCAGCTCACAGGGGTCCGATCAGCCCCAGCATTTT.

There are a few counts of this clonotype. V is TRBV4-3 and J is TRBJ2-1; 7 nucleotides agree with TRBD1. CDR1 and CDR2 (germline): LGHNA, YSLEER. This CDR3 spans 14 amino acids. V lost 5 bases and J lost 5; bases outside the gene matches: 6. The CDR3 bases are TGCGCCAGCAGCATAACAGGGGCTCACAATGAGCAGTTCTTC. Protein: CASSITGAHNEQFF.

The chain couples TRBV4-1 to TRBJ2-7, with D perhaps TRBD2 (6 bases). Looked up from germline, CDR1 is MGHRA and CDR2 is YSYEKL. The CDR3 extends over 17 amino acids. Between the trimmed V and J ends, which lost 0 bases and 1 base, there was a span of 16 bases. DNA of the CDR3: TGCGCCAGCAGCCAAGATGCGGGGACCCATGTTTCCTACGAGCAGTACTTC. Protein: CASSQDAGTHVSYEQYF.

A few counts support this clonotype. V gene TRBV12-3 or TRBV12-4 combines with J gene TRBJ2-5, with 8 bases fitting TRBD2. The CDR3 totals 15 residues. Losses at the gene ends were 5 bases for V and 4 bases for J; bases not matched to a gene: 9. In nucleotides, the CDR3 is TGTGCCAGCAGTGCCGCCGGGACTAGTGGAGAGACCCAGTACTTC. Protein: CASSAAGTSGETQYF.

The rearrangement links TRBV7-2 to TRBJ1-1; D possibly corresponds to TRBD1 (6 bases). This CDR3 has 14 residues. V lost 4 bases and J 6 bases, leaving 15 bases between the germline ends. CDR1 SGHTA and CDR2 FQGNSA come from the germline V gene. DNA of the CDR3: TGTGCCAGCAGCTGGGGGCCCCGAGGAGCTGAAGCTTTCTTT. This codes for CASSWGPRGAEAFF.

This clonotype was counted between two and nine times. The genes are TRBV10-3 and TRBJ1-1, with D possibly TRBD1 on 5 matching bases. Trimming pared 0 bases from V and 4 bases from J, leaving 9 bases between. Per germline, CDR1 ENHRY and CDR2 SYGVKD. The length of the CDR3 is 14 residues. The CDR3 loop is CAISESGEITEAFF. CDR3 in DNA: TGTGCCATCAGTGAGTCGGGGGAAATCACTGAAGCTTTCTTT.

This rearrangement joins TRBV24-1 to TRBJ2-5; 15 nucleotides align to TRBD2. CDR3 length: 17 residues. Germline trimming cut 4 bases from V and 5 bases from J; bases unmatched to any gene: 7. Germline V gene data show CDR1 as KGHDR and CDR2 as SFDVKD. CDR3 residues: CATSDSWTSGRVETQYF. The DNA for the CDR3 is TGTGCCACCAGTGACTCATGGACTAGCGGGAGGGTGGAGACCCAGTACTTC.

In nucleotides, the CDR3 is TGCGCCAGCCTCGAGGCCTTCGGAGTCGGGAAAAACATTCAGTACTTC. Translation gives CASLEAFGVGKNIQYF. The chain uses TRBV23-1 and TRBJ2-4; no clear D gene. TRBV23-1 is sorted into the ORF group, with uncertain function. This CDR3 is built from 16 residues. Trimming removed 8 bases from V and 4 bases from J, with 21 bases in between.